The rows below give T cell receptor beta chains drawn from one sample of a study of shared clonotypes between healthy human individuals. The method was immunoSEQ multiplex PCR; TCRdb's version includes in-frame clones alone and lacks a portion of them. Seen here are hundreds of thousands of clones, approximately 96% observed once, and the top ten hold about 0.12%. What was sequenced was naive CD8+ T cells sorted from blood. These receptors were taken from a woman aged 25 to 39 in good health. Each CDR3 is given with its conserved first and last residue. Fields, in order: D gene, clone size, J gene, V gene, CDR3 DNA, CDR3 protein. D genes are given only for firm matches. Only some rows state a clone size, as once, few, many or a class for expanded clones.

- - TRBJ2-7 TRBV15 TGTGCCACCAGCAGAGTTTCTCTAAGTTACATGGACGAGCAGTACTTC CATSRVSLSYMDEQYF
TRBD2 - TRBJ2-7 TRBV11-2 TGTGCCAGCAGTTCACGGGGGGTGGGAGAGCAGTACTTC CASSSRGVGEQYF
TRBD2 - TRBJ2-7 TRBV27 TGTGCCAGCGGGACTAGCGGGAGGTACGAGCAGTACTTC CASGTSGRYEQYF
- - TRBJ2-3 TRBV30 TGTGCCTGGAGTCCCTCGCCGACAGGTTTATTTGAGGATGCGCGGGGAGATACGCAGTATTTT CAWSPSPTGLFEDARGDTQYF
TRBD2 - TRBJ2-3 TRBV2 TGTGCCAGCCGAAGACTAGCGGGAAACACAGATACGCAGTATTTT CASRRLAGNTDTQYF
- - TRBJ2-7 TRBV4-1 TGCGCCAGCAGCCAAGAACCCGGGGGAGCCTACGAGCAGTACTTC CASSQEPGGAYEQYF
TRBD2 - TRBJ2-1 TRBV28 TGTGCCACCGCTAGCGGGAGTAACAATGAGCAGTTCTTC CATASGSNNEQFF
TRBD1 - TRBJ2-7 TRBV27 TGTGCCAGCAGTTATACCGGGACAGGGGTTTACGAGCAGTACTTC CASSYTGTGVYEQYF
- - TRBJ1-1 TRBV9 TGTGCCAGCAGCGGGCCCTGGAACACTGAAGCTTTCTTT CASSGPWNTEAFF
- - TRBJ2-7 TRBV19 TGTGCCAGTAGTATGAGGGGCAGGACGCACGAGCAGTACTTC CASSMRGRTHEQYF
- - TRBJ1-1 TRBV27 TGTGCCAGCAGTTTATGGGGGGGAATGAACACTGAAGCTTTCTTT CASSLWGGMNTEAFF
- - TRBJ1-5 TRBV10-2 TGCGCCAGCAGATACGGGTACGGGGACAATCAGCCCCAGCATTTT CASRYGYGDNQPQHF
- - TRBJ1-1 TRBV7-3 TGTGCCAGCAGCCCCCGGGGGCGGGCTGAAGCTTTCTTT CASSPRGRAEAFF
- - TRBJ2-1 TRBV9 TGTGCCAGCAGCGACAAGGAGTTCCCCTACAATGAGCAGTTCTTC CASSDKEFPYNEQFF
TRBD2 - TRBJ2-7 TRBV27 TGTGCCAGCAGCCAAGGATTCAGAACTAGCGGGAGAAATTTCGACGAGCAGTACTTC CASSQGFRTSGRNFDEQYF
TRBD2 - TRBJ2-7 TRBV28 TGTGCCAGCAGTTTGACCCTAGCGGGAGCCTACGAGCAGTACTTC CASSLTLAGAYEQYF
TRBD1 - TRBJ2-7 TRBV27 TGTGCCAGCAGTACGGGACAGACGCCTACGGTCTTC CASSTGQTPTVF
- - TRBJ1-5 TRBV28 TGTGCCAGCAGTTTTACTTGGGGGGGTCAGCCCCAGCATTTT CASSFTWGGQPQHF
- - TRBJ1-3 TRBV7-2 TGTGCCAGCAGCTCAGCCGGCACGAGCGGAAACACCATATATTTT CASSSAGTSGNTIYF
- - TRBJ2-7 TRBV2 TGTGCCAGCGGCGGTTCAACATATTACGAGCAGTACTTC CASGGSTYYEQYF
TRBD2 - TRBJ2-1 TRBV14 TGTGCCAGCAGCCAGTTAGCGGGAGCTCTCTACAATGAGCAGTTCTTC CASSQLAGALYNEQFF
- - TRBJ2-1 TRBV7-8 TGTGCCAGCAGCTTAGCTGGAGCACGTTTCTTC CASSLAGARFF
TRBD2 - TRBJ2-1 TRBV5-6 TGTGCCAGCAGCTTAGCGGGGCTTAATGAGCAGTTCTTC CASSLAGLNEQFF
- - TRBJ2-1 TRBV2 TGTGCCAGCATCCATACAGGGACGAGGGGATTCAATGAGCAGTTCTTC CASIHTGTRGFNEQFF
TRBD1 - TRBJ2-7 TRBV5-6 TGTGCCAGCAGCCTCAACCCCGGGACAGGGGTTCTCGAGCAGTACTTC CASSLNPGTGVLEQYF
TRBD2 - TRBJ2-3 TRBV10-2 TGCGCCAGCAGTGAACTAGCGCGCACAGATACGCAGTATTTT CASSELARTDTQYF
- - TRBJ2-1 TRBV5-1 TGCGCCAGCAGCCCTCCCCTAGGGCACAATGAGCAGTTCTTC CASSPPLGHNEQFF
TRBD2 - TRBJ2-5 TRBV7-9 TGTGCCAGCAGTGCCCGACGGGGGGAAGAGACCCAGTACTTC CASSARRGEETQYF
- - TRBJ1-1 TRBV7-9 TGTGCCAGCAGCTTAATCGCTGGAAACACTGAAGCTTTCTTT CASSLIAGNTEAFF
- once TRBJ2-1 TRBV19 TGTGCCAGTAGTATAAAGAGGGCTCCTTACAATGAGCAGTTCTTC CASSIKRAPYNEQFF
- - TRBJ2-3 TRBV27 TGTGCCAGCGCCCCCGCAGGGGCGCCCACAGATACGCAGTATTTT CASAPAGAPTDTQYF
- - TRBJ2-1 TRBV28 TGTGCCAGCAGCGACTCGCTTTCCTCGGGGGAGCAGTTCTTC CASSDSLSSGEQFF
- - TRBJ1-1 TRBV2 TGTGCCAGCAGTGAATCAGTCGCGGGGACTGAAGCTTTCTTT CASSESVAGTEAFF
TRBD1 - TRBJ1-2 TRBV6-5 TGTGCCAGCAGTTTCACCGGGACAGCTTATGGCTACACCTTC CASSFTGTAYGYTF
TRBD2 - TRBJ2-1 TRBV11-2 TGTGCCAGCAGCTTCCTAGCGGGAGGGCCGTGGTATGAGCAGTTCTTC CASSFLAGGPWYEQFF
TRBD1 - TRBJ2-2 TRBV28 TGTGCCAGCAGTTTTAGACAGGGGGCCGGGGAGCTGTTTTTT CASSFRQGAGELFF
- - TRBJ1-2 TRBV13 TGTGCCAGCAGCCCCATGACAGAAGCCTATGGCTACACCTTC CASSPMTEAYGYTF
TRBD1 - TRBJ2-7 TRBV28 TGTGCCAGCAACGGCAGGGGGTCCTACGAGCAGTACTTC CASNGRGSYEQYF
- - TRBJ2-1 TRBV5-6 TGTGCCACTTCAGGGGGGGTCTACAATGAGCAGTTCTTC CATSGGVYNEQFF
- - TRBJ2-7 TRBV7-9 TGTGCCAGCAGCCTAGGAGTAGGCGACGACGAGCAGTACTTC CASSLGVGDDEQYF